The sequence of this T cell receptor beta chain was determined in a study of blood T cell repertoires in COVID-19. The overall study: The analysed material was cDNA or gDNA that came from T cells, B-cell-depleted T cells, or PBMCs.

This CDR3 is 14 amino acids long. Germline-derived CDR1 and CDR2 are MNHEY and SMNVEV (reference sequence). Trimming cost V 5 bases and J 5 bases; bases outside gene matches: 7. Here immunoSEQ multiplex PCR was the method, and the copy in TCRdb shows in-frame clones only, minus some. Among 170,000 or so clones, roughly four fifths were seen once, and the ten largest hold 6% to 8%. The clonotype originates from a woman in her 70s with COVID-19, enrolled during active disease. The chain is built from TRBV27 and TRBJ2-5; 8 positions match TRBD1. Sequencing input: peripheral blood. CDR3 amino acids: CASSQRTGRETQYF. In DNA form, the CDR3 reads TGTGCCAGCAGTCAGAGGACAGGGCGCGAGACCCAGTACTTC.